This TCR beta chain was identified in a study of blood T cell repertoires in COVID-19. Study-wide context: T cells, B-cell-depleted T cells, or PBMCs provided the cDNA or gDNA that served as material.

Only in-frame clones appear in the TCRdb table, and some are missing; sequencing was by immunoSEQ multiplex PCR. In the table there are hundreds of thousands of clones, nearly 90% of which are singletons. Researchers sorted participants into cohorts using their self-reported clinical history. Germline V gene sequence: CDR1 SGHRS, CDR2 YFSETQ. Losses at the gene ends were 3 bases for V and 4 bases for J; bases not matched to a gene: 5. This CDR3 has 15 residues. The source material was PBMCs or T cells enriched from blood (not recorded which). V gene TRBV5-1 combines with J gene TRBJ2-7; the match to TRBD2 covers 12 bases. This TCR came from a woman in her thirties or forties with acute COVID-19. The CDR3 spells CASSWSSGGAYEQYF. In DNA form, the CDR3 reads TGCGCCAGCAGCTGGTCTAGCGGGGGGGCGTACGAGCAGTACTTC.